A selection of T cell receptor beta chains follows, all from one sample in a study of blood T cell repertoires in COVID-19. TCRdb's copy holds only in-frame clones and misses some; the assay was immunoSEQ multiplex PCR. Of about 340,000 clones detected, around four fifths appear once; the ten largest clones hold almost 3%. Sequenced: peripheral blood. These receptors all come from a man aged 25 to 45 with active or convalescent COVID-19. CDR3s include the opening cysteine and the closing phenylalanine or tryptophan. The order of the fields is J gene, D gene, clone size, V gene, CDR3 protein, CDR3 DNA. A D gene is named only where the DNA matches it firmly. Part of the rows lack a size; the others show once, few, many or a class for expanded clones.

>TRBJ2-7|.|once|TRBV3-1/TRBV3-2
CASRTGLSSYEQYF
TGTGCCAGCAGGACAGGACTGAGCTCCTACGAGCAGTACTTC
>TRBJ1-5|TRBD1|.|TRBV30
CAWTGQVNQPQHF
TGTGCCTGGACCGGACAGGTCAATCAGCCCCAGCATTTT
>TRBJ1-1|TRBD1|few|TRBV19
CASTLAGGNTEAFF
TGTGCCAGTACCCTTGCAGGGGGGAACACTGAAGCTTTCTTT
>TRBJ1-6|.|.|TRBV7-9
CASSSSRSYNSPLHF
TGTGCCAGCAGCTCCAGCCGGAGCTATAATTCACCCCTCCACTTT
>TRBJ2-2|TRBD1|.|TRBV6-6
CASKSRGPGTGELFF
TGTGCCAGCAAAAGTAGGGGGCCGGGGACCGGGGAGCTGTTTTTT
>TRBJ1-3|.|.|TRBV30
CAWGAISGNTIYF
TGTGCCTGGGGCGCTATCTCTGGAAACACCATATATTTT
>TRBJ1-2|.|few|TRBV7-2
CASSPVISPYTDGYTF
TGTGCCAGCAGCCCCGTCATCTCCCCCTACACAGATGGCTACACCTTC
>TRBJ2-3|.|.|TRBV5-6
CASSRVVSAITDTQYF
TGTGCCAGCAGCCGGGTCGTGTCCGCCATCACAGATACGCAGTATTTT
>TRBJ2-1|TRBD2|.|TRBV7-6
CASSLAGLVYNEQFF
TGTGCCAGCAGCTTAGCTGGACTAGTTTACAATGAGCAGTTCTTC
>TRBJ2-5|.|.|TRBV7-3
CASSFQGLETQYF
TGTGCCAGCAGCTTTCAGGGGTTGGAGACCCAGTACTTC
>TRBJ2-7|.|once|TRBV2
CASSVLGPGSYEQYF
TGTGCCAGCAGTGTCCTAGGGCCGGGATCCTACGAGCAGTACTTC
>TRBJ1-2|.|.|TRBV11-2
CASSRGSYGYTF
TGTGCCAGCAGCAGGGGGAGCTATGGCTACACCTTC
>TRBJ1-2|.|.|TRBV4-1
CASSTAGAPVHRRGYTF
TGCGCCAGCTCCACTGCGGGCGCGCCCGTCCACCGCCGAGGCTACACCTTC
>TRBJ2-6|TRBD1|.|TRBV29-1
CSVGQGLSGANVLTF
TGCAGCGTTGGACAGGGTCTATCTGGGGCCAACGTCCTGACTTTC
>TRBJ2-2|TRBD1|.|TRBV7-6
CASTLGDRRNTGELFF
TGTGCCAGCACCTTGGGGGACAGGAGAAACACCGGGGAGCTGTTTTTT
>TRBJ2-6|TRBD2|.|TRBV7-9
CASSLLAGSGANVLTF
TGTGCCAGCAGCTTACTAGCGGGCTCTGGGGCCAACGTCCTGACTTTC
>TRBJ2-2|TRBD2|.|TRBV30
CAWMGGTSGGDGELFF
TGTGCCTGGATGGGAGGGACTAGCGGGGGTGACGGGGAGCTGTTTTTT
>TRBJ2-7|.|.|TRBV6-5
CASIEGLYEQYF
TGTGCCAGCATCGAGGGCTTATACGAGCAGTACTTC
>TRBJ2-1|.|.|TRBV3-1/TRBV3-2
CASSQAIRDNEQFF
TGTGCCAGCAGCCAAGCCATCCGGGACAATGAGCAGTTCTTC
>TRBJ2-1|.|.|TRBV28
CASRAGRTSSYNEQFF
TGTGCCAGCAGGGCGGGACGGACGAGCTCCTACAATGAGCAGTTCTTC
>TRBJ2-5|TRBD2|.|TRBV19
CASRGGETQYF
TGTGCCAGTAGGGGGGGGGAGACCCAGTACTTC
>TRBJ2-2|.|.|TRBV10-3
CAISEQDTGELFF
TGTGCCATCAGTGAACAGGACACCGGGGAGCTGTTTTTT